This T cell receptor (beta chain) originates from a study of cytomegalovirus exposure and HLA in healthy donors. Germline V gene lookup returns CDR1 SGHTS and CDR2 YDEGEE. V lost 4 bases and J lost 7; bases outside the gene matches: 10. This CDR3 is 15 amino acids long. Primers: 60 Vbeta forward and 13 Jbeta reverse. Method: immunoSEQ multiplex PCR; TCRdb's copy keeps in-frame clones and lacks some. The sample carries approximately 110,000 clones, over 65% recorded once. The gene calls are TRBV5-8 and TRBJ2-4; TRBD1 matches 8 bases. The sequenced material came from PBMCs. The TCR sequence derives from a woman aged 40 to 49 in good health and CMV-seropositive. DNA for the CDR3: TGTGCCAGCAGCACCTGGACAGGGTCGGGGAACATTCAGTACTTC. Amino acids: CASSTWTGSGNIQYF.